Listed here is a single TCR beta chain. Its antigen is still unknown. Sequenced with the Oncomine TCR Beta short-read assay was DNA taken from cultured CD4+ T cells. TCRdb called the PCR reads again in MiXCR, with one record for every CDR3 protein. The repertoire consists of approximately 9,500 distinct CDR3 sequences, with roughly 25% occurring once and the leading ten covering about half. This sample is part of a study of vaccination and CD4 T cells after COVID-19. Study conclusions and caveats: Relatively small numbers of convalescent patients were studied, with no early post-infection timepoints included.

Treatment indicated: approximately 9-day PBMC culture with coronavirus spike peptide pools or control peptides (ViraFEST assay). Culture conditions combined fewer than 2.5 million PBMCs per well with 9.5 to 10 IU/ml IL-2 and 8 to 10 ug/ml peptide pools. Germline V gene lookup returns CDR1 SGHDT and CDR2 YYEEEE. V gave up 3 bases and J gave up 0 bases, with 10 bases separating them. The CDR3 is 15 amino acids. The sequencing here drew on CD4+ T cells from blood, cultured in vitro, taken before SARS-CoV-2 vaccination. V is TRBV5-6 and J is TRBJ2-1; no clear D gene. The sequence came from a human donor who received a COVID-19 vaccine. Here the CDR3 reads CASSSVLSSYNEQFF. The CDR3 bases are TGTGCCAGCAGCTCAGTACTGAGCTCCTACAATGAGCAGTTCTTC.